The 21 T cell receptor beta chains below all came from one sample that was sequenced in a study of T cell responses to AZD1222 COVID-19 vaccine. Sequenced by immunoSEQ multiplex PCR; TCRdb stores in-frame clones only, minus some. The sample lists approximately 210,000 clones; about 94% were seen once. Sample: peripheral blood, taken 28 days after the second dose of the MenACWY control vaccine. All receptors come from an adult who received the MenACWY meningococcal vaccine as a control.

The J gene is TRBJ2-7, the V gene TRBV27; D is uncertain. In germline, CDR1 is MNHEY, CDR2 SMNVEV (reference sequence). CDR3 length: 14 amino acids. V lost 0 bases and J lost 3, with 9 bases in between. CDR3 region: CASSLSFGDYEQYF. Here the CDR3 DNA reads TGTGCCAGCAGTTTATCGTTTGGGGACTACGAGCAGTACTTC.

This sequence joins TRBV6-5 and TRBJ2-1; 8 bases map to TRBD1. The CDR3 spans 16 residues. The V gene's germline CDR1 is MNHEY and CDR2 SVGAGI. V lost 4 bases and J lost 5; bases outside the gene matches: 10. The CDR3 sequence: CASSSTRDRKDNEQFF. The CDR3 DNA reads TGTGCCAGCAGTTCGACCCGGGACAGGAAGGACAATGAGCAGTTCTTC.

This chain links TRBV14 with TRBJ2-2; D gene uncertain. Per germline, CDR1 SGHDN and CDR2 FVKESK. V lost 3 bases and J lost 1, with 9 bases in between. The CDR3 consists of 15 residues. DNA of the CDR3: TGTGCCAGCAGCCAGGAGTCGGGGAACACCGGGGAGCTGTTTTTT. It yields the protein CASSQESGNTGELFF.

The CDR3 DNA reads as TGTGCCAGCAGTTTACCCTACGCCTACGAGCAGTACTTC. Protein product: CASSLPYAYEQYF. The chain recombines TRBV28 with TRBJ2-7, with no clear D. In germline, CDR1 is MDHEN, CDR2 SYDVKM. The V and J ends lost 2 bases and 2 bases respectively, with 7 bases between them. The CDR3 is made up of 13 amino acids.

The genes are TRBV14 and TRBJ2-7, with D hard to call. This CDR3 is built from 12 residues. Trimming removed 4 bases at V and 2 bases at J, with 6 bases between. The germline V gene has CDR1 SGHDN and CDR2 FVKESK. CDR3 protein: CASSLKPYEQYF. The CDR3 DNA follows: TGTGCCAGCAGCCTAAAACCCTACGAGCAGTACTTC.

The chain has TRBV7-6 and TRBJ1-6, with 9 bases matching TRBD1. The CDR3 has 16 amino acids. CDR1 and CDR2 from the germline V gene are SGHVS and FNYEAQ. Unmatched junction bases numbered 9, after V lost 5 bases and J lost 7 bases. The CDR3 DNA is TGTGCCAGCAGCCCCCGGGACAGGGAGTTCAATTCACCCCTCCACTTT. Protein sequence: CASSPRDREFNSPLHF. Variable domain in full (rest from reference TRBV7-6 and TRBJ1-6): GAGVSQSPRYKVTKRGQDVALRCDPISGHVSLYWYRQALGQGPEFLTYFNYEAQQDKSGLPNDRFSAERPEGSISTLTIQRTEQRDSAMYRCASSPRDREFNSPLHFGNGTRLTVT.

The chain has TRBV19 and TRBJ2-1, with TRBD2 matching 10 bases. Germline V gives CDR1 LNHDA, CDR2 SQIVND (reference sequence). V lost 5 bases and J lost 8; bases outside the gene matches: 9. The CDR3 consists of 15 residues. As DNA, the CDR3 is TGTGCCAGTAGTCAGCCTAGCGGGAGCTTGTATGAGCAGTTCTTC. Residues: CASSQPSGSLYEQFF.

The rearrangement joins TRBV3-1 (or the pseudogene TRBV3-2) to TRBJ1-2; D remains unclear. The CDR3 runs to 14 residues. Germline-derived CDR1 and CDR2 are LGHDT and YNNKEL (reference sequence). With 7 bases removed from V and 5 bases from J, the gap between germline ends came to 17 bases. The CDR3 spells CASTGEGGIYGYTF. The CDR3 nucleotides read TGTGCCAGCACTGGGGAAGGAGGCATATATGGCTACACCTTC.

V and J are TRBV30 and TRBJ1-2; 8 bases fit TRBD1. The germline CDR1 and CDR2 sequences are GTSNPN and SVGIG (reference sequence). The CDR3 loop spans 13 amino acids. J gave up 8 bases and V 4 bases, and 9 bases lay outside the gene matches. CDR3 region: CAWTDRETNGYTF. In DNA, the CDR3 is TGTGCCTGGACGGACAGGGAAACAAACGGCTACACCTTC.

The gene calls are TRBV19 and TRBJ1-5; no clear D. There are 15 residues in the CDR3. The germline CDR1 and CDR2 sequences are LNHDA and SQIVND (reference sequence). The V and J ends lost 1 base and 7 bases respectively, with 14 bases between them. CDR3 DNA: TGTGCCAGTAGTATAGCAAAAGGGCGGCGGCAGCCCCAGCATTTT. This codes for CASSIAKGRRQPQHF.

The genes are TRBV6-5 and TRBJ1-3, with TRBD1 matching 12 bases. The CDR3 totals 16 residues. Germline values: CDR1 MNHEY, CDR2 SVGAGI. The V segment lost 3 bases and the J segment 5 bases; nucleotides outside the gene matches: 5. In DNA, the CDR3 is TGTGCCAGCAGTTATACGGGACAGGGGGCGCGAAACACCATATATTTT. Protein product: CASSYTGQGARNTIYF.

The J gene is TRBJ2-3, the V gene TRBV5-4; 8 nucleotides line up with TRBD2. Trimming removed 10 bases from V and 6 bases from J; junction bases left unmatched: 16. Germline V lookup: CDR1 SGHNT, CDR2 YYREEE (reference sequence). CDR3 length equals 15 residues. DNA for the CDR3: TGTGCCGGTGGGACGGGCGGGAGGTTAGGTGATACGCAGTATTTT. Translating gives CAGGTGGRLGDTQYF.

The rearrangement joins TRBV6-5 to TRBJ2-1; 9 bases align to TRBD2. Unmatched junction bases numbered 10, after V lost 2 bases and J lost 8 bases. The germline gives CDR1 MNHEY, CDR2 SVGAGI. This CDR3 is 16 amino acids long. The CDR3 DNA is TGTGCCAGCAGTTACGGGCGGGGGGGCAGTAGGGATGAGCAGTTCTTC. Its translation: CASSYGRGGSRDEQFF.

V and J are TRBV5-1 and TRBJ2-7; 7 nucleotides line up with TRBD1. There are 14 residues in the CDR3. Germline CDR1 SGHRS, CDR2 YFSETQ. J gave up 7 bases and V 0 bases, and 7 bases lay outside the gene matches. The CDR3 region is CASSLDRGGREQYF. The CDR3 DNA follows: TGCGCCAGCAGCTTGGACAGGGGTGGACGGGAGCAGTACTTC.

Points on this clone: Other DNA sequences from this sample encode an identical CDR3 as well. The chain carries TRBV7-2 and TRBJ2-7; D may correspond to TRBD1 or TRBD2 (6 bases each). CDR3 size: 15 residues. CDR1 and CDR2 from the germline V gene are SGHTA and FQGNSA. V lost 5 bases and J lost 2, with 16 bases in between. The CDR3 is CASSRGQGPAYEQYF. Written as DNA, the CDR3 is TGTGCCAGCAGCCGGGGGCAGGGACCCGCCTACGAGCAGTACTTC. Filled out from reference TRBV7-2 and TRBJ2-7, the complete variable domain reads GAGVSQSPSNKVTEKGKDVELRCDPISGHTALYWYRQSLGQGLEFLIYFQGNSAPDKSGLPSDRFSAERTGGSVSTLTIQRTQQEDSAVYLCASSRGQGPAYEQYFGPGTRLTVT.

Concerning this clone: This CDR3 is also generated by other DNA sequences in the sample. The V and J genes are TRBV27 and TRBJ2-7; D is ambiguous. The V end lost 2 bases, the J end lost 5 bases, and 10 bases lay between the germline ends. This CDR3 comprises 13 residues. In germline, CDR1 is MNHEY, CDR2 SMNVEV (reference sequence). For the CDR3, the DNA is TGTGCCAGCAGTTTAAGCCGAGTGCACGAGCAGTACTTC. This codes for CASSLSRVHEQYF.

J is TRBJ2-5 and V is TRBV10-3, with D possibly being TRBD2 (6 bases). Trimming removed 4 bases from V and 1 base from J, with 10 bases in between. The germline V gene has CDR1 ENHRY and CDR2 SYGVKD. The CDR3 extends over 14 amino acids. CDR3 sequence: CAISGGESQETQYF. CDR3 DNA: TGTGCCATCAGTGGGGGGGAGTCCCAAGAGACCCAGTACTTC.

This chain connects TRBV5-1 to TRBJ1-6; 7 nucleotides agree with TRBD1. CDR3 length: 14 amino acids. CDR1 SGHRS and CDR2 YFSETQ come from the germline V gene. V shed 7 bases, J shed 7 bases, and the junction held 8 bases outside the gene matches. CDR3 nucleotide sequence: TGCGCCAGCGGACAAGGACAGGAAAATTCACCCCTCCACTTT. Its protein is CASGQGQENSPLHF.

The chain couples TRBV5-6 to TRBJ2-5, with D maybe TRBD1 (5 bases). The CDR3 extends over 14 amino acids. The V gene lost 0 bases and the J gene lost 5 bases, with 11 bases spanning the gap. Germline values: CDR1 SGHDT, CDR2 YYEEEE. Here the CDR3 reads CASSLVQGLETQYF. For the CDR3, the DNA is TGTGCCAGCAGCTTGGTGCAGGGTCTTGAGACCCAGTACTTC.

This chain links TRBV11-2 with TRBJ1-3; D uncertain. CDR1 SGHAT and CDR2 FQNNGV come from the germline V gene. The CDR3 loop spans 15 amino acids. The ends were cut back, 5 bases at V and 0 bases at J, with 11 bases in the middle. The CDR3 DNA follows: TGTGCCAGCAGCCCCGACCGTCACTCTGGAAACACCATATATTTT. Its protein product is CASSPDRHSGNTIYF.

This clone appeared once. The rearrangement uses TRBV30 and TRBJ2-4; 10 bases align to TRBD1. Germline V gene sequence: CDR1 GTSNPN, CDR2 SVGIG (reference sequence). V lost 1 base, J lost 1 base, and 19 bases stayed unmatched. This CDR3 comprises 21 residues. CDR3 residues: CAWSGPLMTGGDDVAKNIQYF. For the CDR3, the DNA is TGTGCCTGGAGTGGGCCCCTCATGACAGGGGGCGATGATGTGGCCAAAAACATTCAGTACTTC.